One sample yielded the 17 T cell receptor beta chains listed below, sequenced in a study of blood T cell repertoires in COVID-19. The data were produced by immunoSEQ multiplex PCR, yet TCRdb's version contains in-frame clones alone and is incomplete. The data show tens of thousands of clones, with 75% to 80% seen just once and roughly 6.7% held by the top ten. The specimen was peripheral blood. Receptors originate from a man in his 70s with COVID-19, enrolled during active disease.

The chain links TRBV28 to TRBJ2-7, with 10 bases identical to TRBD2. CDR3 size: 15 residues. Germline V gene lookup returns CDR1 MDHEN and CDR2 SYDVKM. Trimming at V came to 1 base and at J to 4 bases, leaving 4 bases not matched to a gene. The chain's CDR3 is CASSLSLAGVYEQYF. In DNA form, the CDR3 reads TGTGCCAGCAGTTTATCCCTAGCGGGAGTGTACGAGCAGTACTTC.

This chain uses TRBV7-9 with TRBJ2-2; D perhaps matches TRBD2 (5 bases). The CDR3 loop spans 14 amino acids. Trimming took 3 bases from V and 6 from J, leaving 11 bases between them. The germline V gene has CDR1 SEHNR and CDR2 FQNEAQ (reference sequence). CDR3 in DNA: TGTGCCAGCAGCTTGAGGCGGGTTGCCGGGGAGCTGTTTTTT. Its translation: CASSLRRVAGELFF.

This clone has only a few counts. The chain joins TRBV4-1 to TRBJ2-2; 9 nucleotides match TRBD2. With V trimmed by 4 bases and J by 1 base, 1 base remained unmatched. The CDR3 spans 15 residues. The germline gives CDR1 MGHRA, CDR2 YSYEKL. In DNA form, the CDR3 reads TGCGCCAGCAGCCGTAGCGGGAGGAACACCGGGGAGCTGTTTTTT. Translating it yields CASSRSGRNTGELFF.

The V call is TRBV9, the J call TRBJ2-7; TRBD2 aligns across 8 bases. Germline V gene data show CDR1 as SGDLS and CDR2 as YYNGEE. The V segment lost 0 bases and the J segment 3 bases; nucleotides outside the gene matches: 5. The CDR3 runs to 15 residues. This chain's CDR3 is CASSVGSGNFYEQYF. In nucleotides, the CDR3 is TGTGCCAGCAGCGTAGGTAGCGGGAATTTCTACGAGCAGTACTTC. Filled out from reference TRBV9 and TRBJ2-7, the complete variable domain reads DSGVTQTPKHLITATGQRVTLRCSPRSGDLSVYWYQQSLDQGLQFLIQYYNGEERAKGNILERFSAQQFPDLHSELNLSSLELGDSALYFCASSVGSGNFYEQYFGPGTRLTVT.

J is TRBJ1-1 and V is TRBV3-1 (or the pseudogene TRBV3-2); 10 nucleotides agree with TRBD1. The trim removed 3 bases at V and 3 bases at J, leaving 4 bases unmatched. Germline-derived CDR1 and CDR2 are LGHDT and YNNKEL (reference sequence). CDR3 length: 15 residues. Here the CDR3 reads CASSQPGTGDTEAFF. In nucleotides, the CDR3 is TGTGCCAGCAGCCAGCCTGGGACAGGGGACACTGAAGCTTTCTTT.

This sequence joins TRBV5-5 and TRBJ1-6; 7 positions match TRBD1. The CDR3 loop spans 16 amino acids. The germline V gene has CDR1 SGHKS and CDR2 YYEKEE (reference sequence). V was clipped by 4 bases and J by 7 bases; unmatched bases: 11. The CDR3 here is CASSRDSQIWNSPLHF. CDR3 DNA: TGTGCCAGCAGCCGGGACAGCCAAATATGGAATTCACCCCTCCACTTT. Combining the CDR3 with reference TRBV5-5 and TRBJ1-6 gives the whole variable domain DAGVTQSPTHLIKTRGQQVTLRCSPISGHKSVSWYQQVLGQGPQFIFQYYEKEERGRGNFPDRFSARQFPNYSSELNVNALLLGDSALYLCASSRDSQIWNSPLHFGNGTRLTVT.

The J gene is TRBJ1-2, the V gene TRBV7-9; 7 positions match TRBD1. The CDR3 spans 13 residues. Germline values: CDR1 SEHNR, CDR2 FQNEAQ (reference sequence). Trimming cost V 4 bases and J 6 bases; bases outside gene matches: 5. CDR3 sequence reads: CASSSGTANGYTF. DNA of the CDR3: TGTGCCAGCAGCTCCGGGACAGCCAATGGCTACACCTTC.

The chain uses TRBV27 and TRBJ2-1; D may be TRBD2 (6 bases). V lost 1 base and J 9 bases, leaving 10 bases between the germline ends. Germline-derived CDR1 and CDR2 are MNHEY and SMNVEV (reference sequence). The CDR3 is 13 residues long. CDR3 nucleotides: TGTGCCAGCAGTTTATGGGGAGGACGTGAGCAGTTCTTC. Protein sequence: CASSLWGGREQFF.

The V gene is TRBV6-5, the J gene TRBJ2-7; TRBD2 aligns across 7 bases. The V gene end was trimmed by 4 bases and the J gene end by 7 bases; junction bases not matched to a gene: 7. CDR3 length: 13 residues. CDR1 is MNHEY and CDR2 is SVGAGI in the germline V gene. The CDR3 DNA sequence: TGTGCCAGCAGTTTGGGAGGGCTCCGGGAGCAGTACTTC. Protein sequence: CASSLGGLREQYF.

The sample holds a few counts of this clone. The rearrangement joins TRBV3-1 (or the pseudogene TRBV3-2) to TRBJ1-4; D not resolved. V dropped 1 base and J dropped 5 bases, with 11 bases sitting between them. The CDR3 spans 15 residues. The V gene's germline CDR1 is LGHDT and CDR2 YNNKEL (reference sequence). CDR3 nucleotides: TGTGCCAGCAGCCAAGTTCGGGGTCCGAATGAAAAACTGTTTTTT. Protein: CASSQVRGPNEKLFF.

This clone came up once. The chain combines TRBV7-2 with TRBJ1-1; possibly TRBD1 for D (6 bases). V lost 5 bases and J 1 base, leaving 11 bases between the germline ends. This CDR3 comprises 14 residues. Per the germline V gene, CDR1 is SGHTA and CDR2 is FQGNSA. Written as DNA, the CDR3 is TGTGCCAGCAGCCTCTTACAGGGGAACACTGAAGCTTTCTTT. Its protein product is CASSLLQGNTEAFF.

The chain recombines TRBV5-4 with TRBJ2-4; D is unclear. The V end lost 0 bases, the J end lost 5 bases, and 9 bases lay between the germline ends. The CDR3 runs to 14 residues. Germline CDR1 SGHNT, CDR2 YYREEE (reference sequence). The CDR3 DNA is TGTGCCAGCAGCTTGGGTGGCAGTCAAAACATTCAGTACTTC. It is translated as CASSLGGSQNIQYF.

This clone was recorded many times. The CDR3 here is CASAAVHQPQHF. CDR3 coding DNA: TGTGCCAGCGCGGCAGTACATCAGCCCCAGCATTTT. The chain uses TRBV2 and TRBJ1-5; D gene uncertain. Germline V lookup: CDR1 SNHLY, CDR2 FYNNEI. The CDR3 runs 12 residues. V was cut by 8 bases and J by 5 bases, with 10 bases left in between.

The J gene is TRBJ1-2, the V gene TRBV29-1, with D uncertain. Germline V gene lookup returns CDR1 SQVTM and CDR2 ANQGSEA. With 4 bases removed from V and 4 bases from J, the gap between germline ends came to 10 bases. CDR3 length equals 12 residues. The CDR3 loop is CSVGLGGYGYTF. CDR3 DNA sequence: TGCAGCGTTGGTTTAGGCGGCTATGGCTACACCTTC.

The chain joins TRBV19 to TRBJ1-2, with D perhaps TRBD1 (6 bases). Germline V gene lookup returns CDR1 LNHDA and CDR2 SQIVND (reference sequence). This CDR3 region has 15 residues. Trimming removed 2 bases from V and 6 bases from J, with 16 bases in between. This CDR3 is CASSIIGGLIDGYTF. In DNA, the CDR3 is TGTGCCAGTAGTATAATCGGGGGGCTTATTGATGGCTACACCTTC.

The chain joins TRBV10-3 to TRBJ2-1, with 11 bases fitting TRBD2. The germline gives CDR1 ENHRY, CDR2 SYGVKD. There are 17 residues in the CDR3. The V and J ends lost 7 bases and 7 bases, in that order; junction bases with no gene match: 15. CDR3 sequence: CAITRDLAGGITNEQFF. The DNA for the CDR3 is TGTGCCATCACCAGGGACCTAGCGGGGGGAATAACGAATGAGCAGTTCTTC.

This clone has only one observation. CDR3 region: CSASAAASGNTIYF. For the CDR3, the DNA is TGCAGTGCTAGTGCGGCGGCCTCTGGAAACACCATATATTTT. This chain joins TRBV20-1 and TRBJ1-3; D gene unclear. V was pared by 3 bases and J by 0 bases, with 9 bases between. The CDR3 covers 14 residues. Germline CDR1 reads DFQATT; CDR2 reads SNEGSKA (reference sequence).